Shown below are 22 T cell receptor beta chains from a single sample sequenced in a study of OX40 agonist ivuxolimab in advanced cancers. Method: immunoSEQ multiplex PCR; TCRdb's copy keeps in-frame clones and lacks some. Of tens of thousands of clones listed, 65% to 85% are singletons. This specimen consisted of CD4+ or CD8+ T cells sorted from blood, obtained in a trial of the OX40 agonist ivuxolimab. These receptors came from an adult with an advanced solid tumor such as melanoma, head and neck, liver or kidney cancer.

This clone was seen at least ten times. The chain has TRBV5-5 and TRBJ2-4; D possibly uses TRBD1 or TRBD2 (5 bases each). The CDR3 length is 13 residues. Trimming shortened V by 3 bases and J by 5 bases, and 9 bases separated the two germline ends. CDR1 SGHKS and CDR2 YYEKEE come from the germline V gene (reference sequence). The DNA of the CDR3 is TGTGCCAGCAGCTCGGGACGGGAAAACATTCAGTACTTC. Amino acids: CASSSGRENIQYF.

The chain is built from TRBV6-5 and TRBJ1-1, with D unclear. Germline-derived CDR1 and CDR2 are MNHEY and SVGAGI. The CDR3 loop spans 13 amino acids. The V and J ends lost 6 bases and 4 bases respectively, with 12 bases between them. CDR3 loop: CASRSPGVTEAFF. The DNA of the CDR3 is TGTGCCAGCAGGTCCCCTGGGGTCACTGAAGCTTTCTTT.

The genes are TRBV5-1 and TRBJ2-5, with D possibly TRBD1 on 6 matching bases. V lost 4 bases, J lost 2 bases, and 15 bases lay in between. The CDR3 extends over 15 amino acids. The germline V gene encodes CDR1 SGHRS and CDR2 YFSETQ. The CDR3: CASSKPSGTQETQYF. For the CDR3, the DNA is TGCGCCAGCAGCAAACCCTCCGGGACACAAGAGACCCAGTACTTC.

The rearrangement uses TRBV19 and TRBJ1-2, with 7 bases identical to TRBD1. Germline CDR1 and CDR2: LNHDA and SQIVND (reference sequence). V trimming: 6 bases; J trimming: 0 bases; junction bases outside the gene matches: 7. The CDR3 runs 15 residues. The CDR3 loop is CASSPGQTSNYGYTF. CDR3 in DNA: TGTGCCAGTAGCCCGGGACAGACATCTAACTATGGCTACACCTTC.

The chain recombines TRBV6-5 with TRBJ2-2; 7 bases line up with TRBD2. The CDR3 extends over 16 amino acids. V lost 0 bases and J lost 0; bases outside the gene matches: 1. CDR1 is MNHEY and CDR2 is SVGAGI in the germline V gene. The CDR3 region is CASSYSGGSNTGELFF. The CDR3 DNA reads as TGTGCCAGCAGTTACTCGGGAGGGTCGAACACCGGGGAGCTGTTTTTT.

V and J are TRBV30 and TRBJ1-2; no reliable D call. The CDR3 is 13 residues long. V was trimmed by 2 bases and J by 4 bases, leaving 11 bases between them. The germline V gene encodes CDR1 GTSNPN and CDR2 SVGIG (reference sequence). CDR3 in amino acids: CAWSSGGPYGYTF. Here the CDR3 DNA reads TGTGCCTGGAGTAGTGGAGGGCCCTATGGCTACACCTTC. The entire variable domain, with the rest obtained from reference TRBV30 and TRBJ1-2, is as follows: SQTIHQWPATLVQPVGSPLSLECTVEGTSNPNLYWYRQAAGRGLQLLFYSVGIGQISSEVPQNLSASRPQDRQFILSSKKLLLSDSGFYLCAWSSGGPYGYTFGSGTRLTVV.

This clone came up a few times. V usage is TRBV23-1 and J usage is TRBJ2-6; 8 bases agree with TRBD1. TRBV23-1 is an open reading frame, and its role is uncertain. CDR3 length equals 17 residues. The trim removed 7 bases at V and 2 bases at J, leaving 10 bases unmatched. The CDR3 DNA follows: TGCGCCAGCATTTTGTACAGGGGGTTCGCTGGGGCCAACGTCCTGACTTTC. Protein sequence: CASILYRGFAGANVLTF.

This chain links TRBV7-2 with TRBJ1-3; D might be TRBD1 (5 bases). The CDR3 runs to 17 residues. Per germline, CDR1 SGHTA and CDR2 FQGNSA. V was cut by 1 base and J by 0 bases, with 13 bases left in between. In DNA, the CDR3 is TGTGCCAGCAGCTTAGTTGGGGGGGATCCCTCTGGAAACACCATATATTTT. Translation: CASSLVGGDPSGNTIYF.

This clone was counted once. This chain uses TRBV27 with TRBJ2-1, with D tentatively TRBD2 (5 bases). Between the trimmed V and J ends, which lost 7 bases and 6 bases, there was a span of 22 bases. The CDR3 consists of 16 residues. CDR1 and CDR2 (germline): MNHEY, SMNVEV (reference sequence). The DNA of the CDR3 is TGTGCCAGCACCCCAGACTATTTCGGGGTCGGCAATGAGCAGTTCTTC. It specifies CASTPDYFGVGNEQFF.

The rearrangement uses TRBV27 and TRBJ2-1; tentative D call: TRBD2 (5 bases). Per the germline V gene, CDR1 is MNHEY and CDR2 is SMNVEV (reference sequence). V was pared by 6 bases and J by 3 bases, with 15 bases between. This CDR3 comprises 15 residues. CDR3 nucleotide sequence: TGTGCCAGCAGACAGAGAGGGTCTCTCTACAATGAGCAGTTCTTC. Its protein product is CASRQRGSLYNEQFF.

By sample fraction, this clone is medium-sized. V usage is TRBV7-9 and J usage is TRBJ2-1; perhaps TRBD2 as D (6 bases). Trimming took 5 bases from V and 10 from J, leaving 12 bases between them. Germline loops: CDR1 SEHNR, CDR2 FQNEAQ (reference sequence). This CDR3 contains 12 residues. This CDR3 is CASSTDYREQFF. The DNA for the CDR3 is TGTGCCAGCAGCACGGACTATCGCGAGCAGTTCTTC.

The genes are TRBV30 and TRBJ2-1; no reliable D call. The V gene's germline CDR1 is GTSNPN and CDR2 SVGIG (reference sequence). The CDR3 extends over 12 amino acids. With 5 bases removed from V and 10 bases from J, the gap between germline ends came to 15 bases. CDR3 nucleotides: TGTGCCTGGGCTGGACCGCTCGAGGAGCAGTTCTTC. Its translation: CAWAGPLEEQFF.

This clone was seen only a few times. The chain joins TRBV5-6 to TRBJ1-3; no clear D gene. Between the trimmed V and J ends, which lost 1 base and 0 bases, there was a span of 8 bases. The V gene's germline CDR1 is SGHDT and CDR2 YYEEEE. CDR3 size: 15 residues. The CDR3 loop reads CASSLFGGSGNTIYF. The CDR3 DNA follows: TGTGCCAGCAGCTTGTTCGGCGGCTCTGGAAACACCATATATTTT.

For this clone: Given a much more abundant clone one base away, this may be a read error. This rearrangement joins TRBV5-6 to TRBJ1-1, with a tentative D call TRBD1 (5 bases). The V end lost 1 base, the J end lost 1 base, and 5 bases lay between the germline ends. The CDR3 covers 13 residues. The germline CDR1 and CDR2 sequences are SGHDT and YYEEEE. The CDR3 loop reads CASSLTGNTEAFF. The CDR3 coding sequence is TGTGCCAGCAGCTTGACAGGGAACACTGAAGCTTTCTTT. Supplemented by reference TRBV5-6 and TRBJ1-1, the full variable domain reads DAGVTQSPTHLIKTRGQQVTLRCSPKSGHDTVSWYQQALGQGPQFIFQYYEEEERQRGNFPDRFSGHQFPNYSSELNVNALLLGDSALYLCASSLTGNTEAFFGQGTRLTVV.

The genes are TRBV27 and TRBJ1-1; D possibly corresponds to TRBD1 (5 bases). The CDR3 is made up of 15 amino acids. Germline CDR1 reads MNHEY; CDR2 reads SMNVEV (reference sequence). Trimming took off 0 bases at V and 2 bases at J, with 10 bases between the two ends. The CDR3 sequence: CASSLSDTRNTEAFF. CDR3 DNA: TGTGCCAGCAGTTTATCGGACACACGAAACACTGAAGCTTTCTTT.

The rearrangement joins TRBV11-2 to TRBJ2-7; D may be TRBD1 (5 bases). Between the trimmed V and J ends, which lost 5 bases and 5 bases, there was a span of 25 bases. The CDR3 contains 17 residues. Germline V CDR1 and CDR2: SGHAT, FQNNGV. CDR3: CASSPAAGQRNLDEQYF. CDR3 coding DNA: TGTGCCAGCAGCCCCGCCGCCGGACAACGAAATTTAGACGAGCAGTACTTC.

This chain links TRBV5-1 with TRBJ1-5, with D unresolved. Trimming cost V 1 base and J 5 bases, with 7 bases left between them. The CDR3 extends over 13 amino acids. Germline V gives CDR1 SGHRS, CDR2 YFSETQ. CDR3 protein: CASSLSPDQPQHF. CDR3 bases: TGCGCCAGCAGCTTGAGTCCAGATCAGCCCCAGCATTTT.

V and J are TRBV5-1 and TRBJ1-4, with TRBD1 matching 9 bases. The CDR3 runs to 14 residues. The ends lost 4 bases at V and 8 bases at J; junction bases unmatched: 6. Germline CDR1 is SGHRS and CDR2 is YFSETQ. For the CDR3, the DNA is TGCGCCAGCAGCCAGGGACAGGGTTTGGAAAAACTGTTTTTT. It specifies CASSQGQGLEKLFF. The full variable domain, its missing parts supplied by reference TRBV5-1 and TRBJ1-4, is KAGVTQTPRYLIKTRGQQVTLSCSPISGHRSVSWYQQTPGQGLQFLFEYFSETQRNKGNFPGRFSGRQFSNSRSEMNVSTLELGDSALYLCASSQGQGLEKLFFGSGTQLSVL.

The J gene is TRBJ1-1, the V gene TRBV27; D possibly corresponds to TRBD1 (5 bases). Trimming took 3 bases from V and 6 from J, leaving 14 bases between them. This CDR3 spans 14 amino acids. The germline V gene encodes CDR1 MNHEY and CDR2 SMNVEV (reference sequence). The DNA for the CDR3 is TGTGCCAGCAGTTTGGGTCCCGGGACGTCTGAAGCTTTCTTT. Translated: CASSLGPGTSEAFF.

This clone was found a few times. The chain joins TRBV12-5 to TRBJ2-1; no firm D call. CDR3 length: 17 amino acids. The germline V and J ends were trimmed by 2 bases and 0 bases, with 14 bases remaining between them. Per germline, CDR1 LGHNT and CDR2 FRNRAP. The CDR3 loop reads CASGLPFLRSSYNEQFF. The DNA of the CDR3 is TGTGCTAGTGGTTTGCCATTCCTCCGGAGCTCCTACAATGAGCAGTTCTTC.

V and J are TRBV5-5 and TRBJ1-2; no firm D call. Germline loops: CDR1 SGHKS, CDR2 YYEKEE (reference sequence). V lost 2 bases and J lost 3, with 11 bases in between. CDR3 length: 14 amino acids. The CDR3 is CASSFDFLDYGYTF. For the CDR3, the DNA is TGTGCCAGCAGCTTTGATTTTTTGGACTATGGCTACACCTTC.

As to this clone: One end of the junction is discordant with germline, which a read error may explain. This chain connects TRBV4-1 to TRBJ1-2, with D unresolved. Germline CDR1 is MGHRA and CDR2 is YSYEKL. The CDR3 loop spans 14 amino acids. The CDR3 DNA is TGCGCCAGCAGCCAGGGTACGGGGAACTATGGCCACACCTTC. The encoded protein is CASSQGTGNYGHTF.